Detailed here is one TCR beta chain. Trimming cost V 5 bases and J 4 bases, with 11 bases left between them. The germline V gene encodes CDR1 SGHTA and CDR2 FQGNSA. CDR3 length: 14 amino acids. The protocol was immunoSEQ multiplex PCR, while the TCRdb copy is restricted to in-frame clones and leaves out a portion. The sample has approximately 81,000 clones, 75% to 90% seen once; the top ten hold 12%. The entry originates in a study of blood T cell repertoires in COVID-19. The V and J genes are TRBV7-2 and TRBJ2-2, with a tentative D call TRBD1 (6 bases). The specimen sequenced was peripheral blood. This receptor was taken from a man between 65 and 79 years old with active or convalescent COVID-19. The CDR3 sequence is CASSHGQLTGELFF. In DNA form, the CDR3 reads TGTGCCAGCAGCCATGGACAGCTCACCGGGGAGCTGTTTTTT.